This section outlines one T cell receptor beta chain sequence together with its context. What it binds is not known. This entry comes from a study of cytomegalovirus exposure and HLA in healthy donors. The study ran its PCR with 60 Vbeta and 13 Jbeta primers. Assay: immunoSEQ multiplex PCR; the TCRdb copy retains only in-frame clones and omits some. Of under 150,000 clones listed, about four fifths are singletons. Overall study results and limits: High sensitivity and specificity were reportedly achieved when the classifier diagnosed cytomegalovirus status. Evidence from a later analysis indicated that most CMV-associated TCR beta chains looked HLA-restricted.

Trimming removed 4 bases at V and 0 bases at J, with 19 bases between. The CDR3 has 17 amino acids. The germline gives CDR1 MNHNS, CDR2 SASEGT. The chain uses TRBV6-1 and TRBJ2-7; D is possibly TRBD2 (5 bases). The clonotype comes from a male donor in good health and CMV-seronegative. The specimen sequenced was PBMCs. The CDR3 region has the DNA TGTGCCAGCAGTGGAGGGCCCCCTATATCCAGCTCCTACGAGCAGTACTTC. Amino acid sequence: CASSGGPPISSSYEQYF.